This TCR beta chain emerged from a study of radiation and T cells in renal cell carcinoma. The data were produced by immunoSEQ multiplex PCR, yet TCRdb's version contains in-frame clones alone and is incomplete. The sample lists roughly 120,000 clones, around four fifths occurring once. This CDR3 is built from 15 residues. Germline CDR1 and CDR2: SGDLS and YYNGEE. Unmatched junction bases numbered 6, after V lost 0 bases and J lost 5 bases. Indicated time point: blood 2 weeks post-SBRT. Stated treatment: 15 Gy SBRT to primary tumor, nephrectomy 4 weeks later. Serial blood draws occurred at baseline and 2 and 4 weeks post-SBRT.

This specimen was blood, taken from a patient whose treatment included radiotherapy and nephrectomy. V gene TRBV9 combines with J gene TRBJ2-3; 7 bases align to TRBD2. The origin of this receptor is an older woman with renal cell carcinoma. As DNA, the CDR3 is TGTGCCAGCAGCGTAGGGGCGGGAGTCGTAGATACGCAGTATTTT. Amino acids: CASSVGAGVVDTQYF.